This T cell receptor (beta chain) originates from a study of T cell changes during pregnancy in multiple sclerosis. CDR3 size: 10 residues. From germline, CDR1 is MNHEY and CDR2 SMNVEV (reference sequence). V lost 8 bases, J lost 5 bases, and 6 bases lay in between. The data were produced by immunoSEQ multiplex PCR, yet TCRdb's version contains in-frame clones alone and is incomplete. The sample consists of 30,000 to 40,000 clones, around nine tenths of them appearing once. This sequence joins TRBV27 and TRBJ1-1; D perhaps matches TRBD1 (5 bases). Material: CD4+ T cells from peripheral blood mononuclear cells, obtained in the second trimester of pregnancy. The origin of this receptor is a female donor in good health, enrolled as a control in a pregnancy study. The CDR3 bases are TGTGCCAGCGGGGGGACTGAAGCTTTCTTT. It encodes CASGGTEAFF.